The subject of this entry is one T cell receptor (beta chain). The antigen this receptor binds is unknown. Base quality data are lacking; no much larger clone is found one base away. Its CDR3 holds 15 amino acids, cysteine through phenylalanine. Solely the CDR3 DNA is kept, with 45 bases framed from the first base. According to the germline V gene, CDR1 reads LGHNA and CDR2 reads YSLEER. V lost 0 bases and J lost 7 bases; the stretch between them is 10 bases long. The TCR beta CDR3 regions were amplified from the RNA transcripts. A first-round RT-PCR of the TCR CDR3 used the HTBI primer set with the Qiagen OneStep RT-PCR kit. Libraries were constructed in a second round of multiplex PCR, after which size selection and purification were carried out. Libraries were sequenced paired-end with 100 bp reads on an Illumina HiSeq2000. Processing in the source paper ran as follows. SOAPnuke was used to process the raw data, with reads discarded if the reads contained adapters or uncalled bases, had a mean Phred below 15, or lacked an exact constant-primer or identifier match. High-quality paired reads were merged using COPE v1.2.5, and each unique nucleotide sequence was defined as a clonotype. MiTCR v1.1 was used to align clonotypes to the IMGT TRBV, TRBD and TRBJ reference segments. Analysis was restricted to V-J combinations with a frequency above 0.0001, which covered 99% to 99.2% of repertoires. The TCS score was defined as the ratio of F50 (clonal expansion) to E x V (chaos), calculated using BLOSUM62-based TCRdist between CDR3 peptides within each V-J. Welch's t-statistics and random forest reduced roughly 500 V-J features to 13, which were used in a naive Bayes classifier (R e1071). TCRdb reprocessing: public reads trimmed at Q25 with fastp, clones called with MiXCR, in-frame beta chains kept. Each entry merges the rows of one CDR3 protein and shows their most common DNA and genes. The V and J calls and clone size are TCRdb's, not the authors'. This sample gives 310,000 or so distinct CDR3 sequences in total; approximately 15% of them show up just once. The ten most abundant clones make up roughly 50% of the sample.

The data derive from a study of T cells in Graves' hyperthyroidism and ophthalmopathy (dated by TCRdb to about 2019). As for the study more broadly: Peripheral blood was sampled at the time of initial diagnosis, prior to any treatment. To identify TCR V-J signatures that set the groups apart, the researchers used a discovery cohort of 90 to 100 patients, made up of roughly 45 with Graves' ophthalmopathy and approximately 57 with stable Graves' hyperthyroidism. Prospective prediction of ophthalmopathy was tested in an independent validation cohort consisting of fewer than 20 hyperthyroidism patients and around 16 patients who later progressed to ophthalmopathy. The roughly 99 discovery patients were divided at random into training and test sets in a 7:3 ratio. In roughly six Graves' hyperthyroidism patients, the study also compared T-cell repertoires from thyroid tissue with T-cell repertoires from blood. After sampling, hyperthyroidism patients received methimazole starting at 30 mg daily, and ophthalmopathy patients received high-dose intravenous methylprednisolone. According to the paper, TCR Vbeta CDR3 sequencing was carried out on 135 peripheral blood samples, which came from 40 to 45 ophthalmopathy, roughly 75 hyperthyroidism and about 17 progressor patients. What the study reported, not specific to this receptor: In validation, the model predicted progression to ophthalmopathy a median of roughly 6.2 months before onset, with about 67% sensitivity and around 76% specificity. In cross-validation, a model built on a 13 V-J signature told ophthalmopathy apart from stable hyperthyroidism with under 90% sensitivity and around 81% specificity, and in testing the same model reached 80%/75%. Most expanded thyroid clonotypes (frequency above 0.001) were also found in blood, which suggests that blood repertoires may mirror thyroid immune responses. No statistical method was used to fix the sample size in advance, and group allocation was not hidden from the investigators.

In the ophthalmopathy patients, disease was moderately to severely active, with a Clinical Activity Score of 3 or more, a NOSPECS grade of 4 or more, and a duration of less than 3 months. Exclusion was applied to patients with uncontrolled infections, other autoimmune diseases, pregnancy or lactation. Diagnoses were established on the basis of clinical symptoms, serum thyroxine and TRAb, thyroid ultrasound, and orbital computed tomography. PBMCs were isolated from 10 ml of fresh peripheral blood by Ficoll-Paque density gradient centrifugation. Trizol reagent was used to extract total RNA, and RNA quality was then checked on an Agilent 2100 Bioanalyzer.

The receptor was derived from a woman aged 60-75 years with Graves' ophthalmopathy. In this chain, TRBV4-3 is recombined with TRBJ1-6; no D gene call is confident. Sequencing was performed on blood. The DNA sequence reads TGCGCCAGCAGCCAAGATCGGGTCCGAAATTCACCCCTCCACTTT. The resulting protein is CASSQDRVRNSPLHF.